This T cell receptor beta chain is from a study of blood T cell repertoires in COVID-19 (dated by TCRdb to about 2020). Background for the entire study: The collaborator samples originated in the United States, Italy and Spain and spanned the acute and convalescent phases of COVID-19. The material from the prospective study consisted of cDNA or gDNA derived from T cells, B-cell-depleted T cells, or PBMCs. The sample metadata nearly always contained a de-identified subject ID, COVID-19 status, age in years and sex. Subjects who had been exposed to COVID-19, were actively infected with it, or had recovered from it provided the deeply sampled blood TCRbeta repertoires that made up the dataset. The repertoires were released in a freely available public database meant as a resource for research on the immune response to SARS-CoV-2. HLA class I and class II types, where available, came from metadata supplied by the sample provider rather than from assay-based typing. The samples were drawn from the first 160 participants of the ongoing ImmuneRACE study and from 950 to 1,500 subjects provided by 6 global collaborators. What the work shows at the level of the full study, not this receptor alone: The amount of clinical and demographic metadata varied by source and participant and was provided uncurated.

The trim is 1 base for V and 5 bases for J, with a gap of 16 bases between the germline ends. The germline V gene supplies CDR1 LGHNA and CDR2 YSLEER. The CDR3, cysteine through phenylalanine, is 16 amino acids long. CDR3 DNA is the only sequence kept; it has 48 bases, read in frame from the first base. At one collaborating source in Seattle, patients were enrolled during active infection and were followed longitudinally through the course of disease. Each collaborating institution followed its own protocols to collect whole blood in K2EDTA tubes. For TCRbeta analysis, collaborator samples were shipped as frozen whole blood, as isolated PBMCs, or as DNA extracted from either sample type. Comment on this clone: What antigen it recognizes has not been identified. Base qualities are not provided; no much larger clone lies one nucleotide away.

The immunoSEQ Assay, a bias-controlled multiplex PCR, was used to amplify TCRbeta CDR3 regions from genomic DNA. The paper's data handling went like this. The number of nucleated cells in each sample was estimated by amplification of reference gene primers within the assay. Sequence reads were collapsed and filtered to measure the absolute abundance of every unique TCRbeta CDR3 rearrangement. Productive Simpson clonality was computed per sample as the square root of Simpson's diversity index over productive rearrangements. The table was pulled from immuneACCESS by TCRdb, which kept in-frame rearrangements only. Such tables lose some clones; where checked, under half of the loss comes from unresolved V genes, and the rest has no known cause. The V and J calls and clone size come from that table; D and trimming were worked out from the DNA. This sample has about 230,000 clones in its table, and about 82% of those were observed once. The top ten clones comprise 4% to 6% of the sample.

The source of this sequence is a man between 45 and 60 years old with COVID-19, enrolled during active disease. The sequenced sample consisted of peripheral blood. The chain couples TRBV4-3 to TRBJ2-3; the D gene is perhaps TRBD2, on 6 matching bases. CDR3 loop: CASSQGLPAGIDTQYF. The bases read TGCGCCAGCAGCCAAGGGCTTCCGGCGGGGATAGATACGCAGTATTTT.